A selection of T cell receptor beta chains follows, all from one sample in a study of T cell repertoires in cytomegalovirus infection. TCRdb itself ran the reads through MiXCR, one entry per CDR3 protein. Counted here are approximately 250,000 distinct CDR3 sequences, approximately 13% occurring once; the ten biggest clones make up approximately 1.6%. The sample comprised PBMCs. The receptors here all came from a human donor in good health (CMV status not recorded). Some clones in this sample may be carry-over from other donors' samples. Each CDR3 is given with its conserved first and last residue. Each record gives: V gene, D gene, clone size, J gene, CDR3 protein, CDR3 DNA. The D gene is left open where the match is weak. The size entry is marked missing in some rows and otherwise reads once, few, many or a size class.

TRBV28	-	-	TRBJ2-3	CASSPQDTSTDTQYF	TGTGCCAGCAGTCCACAGGACACAAGCACAGATACGCAGTATTTT
TRBV5-5	-	many	TRBJ1-2	CASSSIDNYTF	TGTGCCAGCAGCTCGATCGACAACTACACCTTC
TRBV20-1	TRBD2	few	TRBJ2-1	CSASRAGAGSYNEQFF	TGCAGTGCTAGTAGAGCGGGGGCAGGCTCCTACAATGAGCAGTTCTTC
TRBV6-6	-	-	TRBJ2-5	CASSMGLSGGTQYF	TGTGCCAGCAGTATGGGGCTTAGCGGCGGGACCCAGTACTTC
TRBV28	-	few	TRBJ1-4	CASRGVGEKLFF	TGTGCCAGCAGGGGAGTCGGGGAAAAACTGTTTTTT
TRBV20-1	TRBD1	few	TRBJ2-3	CSASLPLTGRGDTQYF	TGCAGTGCTAGTCTCCCATTGACAGGGCGCGGAGATACGCAGTATTTT
TRBV28	-	many	TRBJ2-7	CASLFGGTGEQYF	TGTGCCAGCCTTTTTGGGGGGACGGGCGAGCAGTACTTC
TRBV20-1	-	-	TRBJ2-5	CSAGGAETQYF	TGCAGTGCTGGGGGGGCAGAGACCCAGTACTTC
TRBV6-2/TRBV6-3	TRBD2	few	TRBJ2-1	CASTIAGTSGGTSYNEQFF	TGTGCCAGCACCATAGCCGGGACTAGCGGGGGGACGTCCTACAATGAGCAGTTCTTC
TRBV30	-	-	TRBJ2-7	CAWSGPYEQYF	TGTGCCTGGAGCGGACCCTACGAGCAGTACTTC
TRBV7-2	-	many	TRBJ2-4	CASSLDMTLAKNIQYF	TGTGCCAGCAGCTTAGATATGACCCTAGCCAAAAACATTCAGTACTTC
TRBV6-2/TRBV6-3	-	few	TRBJ2-3	CASRGWGAASTDTQYF	TGTGCCAGCAGGGGATGGGGCGCTGCGTCAACAGATACGCAGTATTTT
TRBV6-2/TRBV6-3	-	few	TRBJ2-7	CASSFHSRDNSYEQYF	TGTGCCAGCAGTTTCCACTCCCGGGACAACTCCTACGAGCAGTACTTC
TRBV2	TRBD2	-	TRBJ2-1	CASIAGGIDEQFF	TGTGCCAGCATCGCCGGGGGGATCGATGAGCAGTTCTTC
TRBV5-1	-	-	TRBJ1-2	CASSLEGVEDGYTF	TGCGCCAGCAGCTTGGAAGGGGTCGAGGATGGCTACACCTTC
TRBV29-1	-	-	TRBJ2-6	CSVGVSGANVLTF	TGCAGCGTTGGGGTCTCTGGGGCCAACGTCCTGACTTTC
TRBV29-1	TRBD1	-	TRBJ1-5	CSVGTGFGNQPQHF	TGCAGCGTTGGGACAGGGTTTGGCAATCAGCCCCAGCATTTT
TRBV6-2/TRBV6-3	TRBD1	many	TRBJ1-1	CASSGQGQAFF	TGTGCCAGCAGTGGACAGGGTCAAGCTTTCTTT
TRBV14	-	few	TRBJ2-1	CASSQELAGSNEQFF	TGTGCCAGCAGCCAAGAATTGGCAGGTAGTAATGAGCAGTTCTTC
TRBV28	-	many	TRBJ2-3	CASSGGMGGGTDTQYF	TGTGCCAGCAGTGGAGGGATGGGCGGCGGCACAGATACGCAGTATTTT
TRBV7-2	TRBD2	many	TRBJ2-3	CASSPNPWTSGRSTDTQYF	TGTGCCAGCAGCCCTAACCCGTGGACTAGCGGGAGGAGCACAGATACGCAGTATTTT
TRBV7-2	TRBD1	many	TRBJ1-5	CASSPRTGMGQPQHF	TGTGCCAGCAGCCCGCGGACAGGGATGGGCCAGCCCCAGCATTTT
TRBV10-3	TRBD1	few	TRBJ2-2	CAIGQGLANTGELFF	TGTGCCATCGGACAGGGATTAGCGAACACCGGGGAGCTGTTTTTT
TRBV19	-	many	TRBJ2-4	CASSTRGVAKNIQYF	TGTGCCAGTAGTACCAGGGGGGTAGCCAAAAACATTCAGTACTTC
TRBV28	-	many	TRBJ2-7	CASTDGIEQYF	TGTGCCAGCACGGACGGTATCGAGCAGTACTTC
TRBV28	-	many	TRBJ1-4	CASSSLGGGEKLFF	TGTGCCAGCAGTTCGCTGGGTGGTGGGGAAAAACTGTTTTTT